This T cell receptor beta chain was recorded in a study of T-cell memory formation after mild COVID-19. The wider study: Clustering of TCRs was largely donor specific. General study results and limits: Clones contracting across day 15 to 85 had a balanced CD4/CD8 profile; later expanding clones leaned CD4+. Contracting CD4+ clones were located mainly in CM and EM, and CD8+ clones in EMRA. Cross-reactive memory seemingly joined, as some responding clones were found in pre-infection memory.

TCRdb redid the calling of the 5' RACE reads with MiXCR, one entry per CDR3 protein. This sample has approximately 230,000 distinct CDR3 sequences, with roughly 15% found just once. About this clonotype: The target antigen is unknown.

This clonotype originated in a man between 18 and 29 years old who had mild COVID-19 (a few samples of this study predate the infection). Cell type and time point are not known. Sequencing used PBMCs or a T cell subset sorted from them (not recorded which).

The CDR3 spells CASKPSGVGTDTQYF. The CDR3 DNA reads as TGTGCCAGCAAGCCTAGCGGGGTGGGCACAGATACGCAGTATTTT. This chain joins TRBV5-5 and TRBJ2-3, with 9 bases lining up with TRBD2. Germline V gene data show CDR1 as SGHKS and CDR2 as YYEKEE (reference sequence). The CDR3 extends over 15 amino acids. Trimming took 6 bases from V and 1 from J; bases not matched to a gene: 6.